The 6 T cell receptor beta chains presented below share a single source sample, sequenced in a study of response to subunit inactivated influenza vaccine. MiXCR was run by TCRdb on the RT-PCR reads, yielding one entry per CDR3 protein. The sample lists some 200,000 distinct CDR3 sequences, 12% occurring once. The sample also formed part of further work on T cells expressing NK-cell markers. That study reports: It was by 5'RACE template switching with UMIs that TCR beta cDNA was made.

The specimen was CD8+ T cells sorted from PBMCs, collected roughly 12 days after vaccination. The receptor set was obtained from a man aged 45-65 years who received an inactivated influenza vaccine.

The chain is built from TRBV28 and TRBJ2-1; D might be TRBD2 (5 bases). The germline CDR1 and CDR2 sequences are MDHEN and SYDVKM. The CDR3 totals 16 residues. V was trimmed by 5 bases and J by 4 bases, leaving 18 bases between them. DNA of the CDR3: TGTGCCAGCAGTCGAGTAGCGTTTTCCCATTACAATGAGCAGTTCTTC. Its translation is CASSRVAFSHYNEQFF. Full variable domain (missing parts from reference TRBV28 and TRBJ2-1): DVKVTQSSRYLVKRTGEKVFLECVQDMDHENMFWYRQDPGLGLRLIYFSYDVKMKEKGDIPEGYSVSREKKERFSLILESASTNQTSMYLCASSRVAFSHYNEQFFGPGTRLTVL.

In its sample, this clonotype was seen a few times. CDR3 region: CSARSSGTEAFF. Written as DNA, the CDR3 is TGCAGTGCCCGGTCCTCGGGCACTGAAGCTTTCTTT. The rearrangement joins TRBV20-1 to TRBJ1-1, with unresolved D. V lost 6 bases, J lost 4 bases, and 12 bases lay in between. The CDR3 totals 12 residues. CDR1 is DFQATT, CDR2 SNEGSKA, per germline (reference sequence).

The chain couples TRBV4-2 to TRBJ2-5; 8 nucleotides agree with TRBD2. The CDR3 covers 18 residues. Germline values: CDR1 LGHNA, CDR2 YNFKEQ. V gave up 2 bases and J gave up 4 bases; unmatched junction bases: 15. Here the CDR3 DNA reads TGTGCCAGCAGCCAAAATGGGGCGGGGGGCCGGGCCCGAGAGACCCAGTACTTC. Its protein is CASSQNGAGGRARETQYF.

This clonotype was observed at least ten times. The chain employs TRBV7-9 and TRBJ2-7, with a weak D call TRBD2 (5 bases). Germline lookup yields CDR1 SEHNR and CDR2 FQNEAQ (reference sequence). The CDR3 loop spans 15 amino acids. V was shortened by 5 bases and J by 4 bases, with 18 bases between the two germline ends. CDR3 in DNA: TGTGCCAGCAGCACTAGGGTGGGAAGTTCGTACGAGCAGTACTTC. Protein product: CASSTRVGSSYEQYF.

The table lists this clonotype with a few counts. V and J are TRBV11-2 and TRBJ2-3; 10 nucleotides line up with TRBD2. The CDR3 spans 19 residues. The V and J ends lost 2 bases and 0 bases, in that order; junction bases with no gene match: 11. Germline V gives CDR1 SGHAT, CDR2 FQNNGV. The DNA for the CDR3 is TGTGCCAGCAGCTTACGGGACGAGCGGGAGGGTTCTAGCACAGATACGCAGTATTTT. Translating it yields CASSLRDEREGSSTDTQYF.

This clonotype was found a few times. The chain links TRBV7-9 to TRBJ2-5; 7 bases agree with TRBD1. CDR1 and CDR2 (germline): SEHNR, FQNEAQ (reference sequence). The CDR3 length is 17 residues. J lost 0 bases, V lost 4 bases, and 11 bases had no gene match. The CDR3, as DNA: TGTGCCAGCAGCTCCCCCCACCAAGACAGGGACCAAGAGACCCAGTACTTC. As protein: CASSSPHQDRDQETQYF. The complete variable domain, with remaining parts taken from reference TRBV7-9 and TRBJ2-5, reads DTGVSQNPRHKITKRGQNVTFRCDPISEHNRLYWYRQTLGQGPEFLTYFQNEAQLEKSRLLSDRFSAERPKGSFSTLEIQRTEQGDSAMYLCASSSPHQDRDQETQYFGPGTRLLVL.